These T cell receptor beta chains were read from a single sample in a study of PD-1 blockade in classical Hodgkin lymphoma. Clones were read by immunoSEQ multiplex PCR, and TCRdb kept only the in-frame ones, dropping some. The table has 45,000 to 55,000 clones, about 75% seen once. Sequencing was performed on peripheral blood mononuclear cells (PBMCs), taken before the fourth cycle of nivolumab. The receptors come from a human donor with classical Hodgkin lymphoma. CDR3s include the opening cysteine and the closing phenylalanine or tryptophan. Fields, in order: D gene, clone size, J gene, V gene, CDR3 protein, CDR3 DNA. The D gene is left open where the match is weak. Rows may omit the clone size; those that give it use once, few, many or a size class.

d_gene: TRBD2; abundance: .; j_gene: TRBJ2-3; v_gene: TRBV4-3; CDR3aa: CASSQGLGGGEADTQYF; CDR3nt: TGCGCCAGCAGCCAAGGACTTGGCGGGGGGGAGGCAGATACGCAGTATTTT
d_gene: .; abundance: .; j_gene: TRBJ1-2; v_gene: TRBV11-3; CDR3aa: CASSLVQGSYHGYTF; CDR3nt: TGTGCCAGCAGCCTCGTCCAGGGCTCTTACCATGGCTACACCTTC
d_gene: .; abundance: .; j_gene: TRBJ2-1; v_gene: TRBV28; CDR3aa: CASSSADSSSYNEQFF; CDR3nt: TGTGCCAGCAGTTCCGCCGACAGTAGCTCCTACAATGAGCAGTTCTTC
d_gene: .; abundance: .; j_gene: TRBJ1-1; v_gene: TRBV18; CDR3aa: CASSSPQDEAFF; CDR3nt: TGTGCCAGCTCATCGCCACAGGATGAAGCTTTCTTT
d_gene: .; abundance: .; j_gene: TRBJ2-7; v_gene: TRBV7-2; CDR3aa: CASSLAVEQYF; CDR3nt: TGTGCCAGCAGCTTGGCGGTGGAGCAGTACTTC
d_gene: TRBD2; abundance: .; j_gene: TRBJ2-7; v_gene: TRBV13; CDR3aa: CASSLVAGVSYEQYF; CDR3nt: TGTGCCAGCAGCTTAGTAGCGGGAGTAAGTTACGAGCAGTACTTC
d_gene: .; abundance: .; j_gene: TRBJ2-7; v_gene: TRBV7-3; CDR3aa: CASSPLFEQYF; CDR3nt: TGTGCCAGCAGCCCCCTTTTCGAGCAGTACTTC
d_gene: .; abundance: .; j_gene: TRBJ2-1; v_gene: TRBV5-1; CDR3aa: CASSLWGQALYNEQFF; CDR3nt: TGCGCCAGCAGCTTGTGGGGGCAGGCCCTATACAATGAGCAGTTCTTC
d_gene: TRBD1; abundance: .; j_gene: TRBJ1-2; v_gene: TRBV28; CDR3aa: CASSLKTGLPFSYRNYGYTF; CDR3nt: TGTGCCAGCAGTTTAAAGACAGGGCTGCCATTCTCCTATAGAAACTATGGCTACACCTTC
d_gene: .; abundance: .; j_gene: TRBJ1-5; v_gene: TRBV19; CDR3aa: CASSIWSNQPQHF; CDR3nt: TGTGCCAGTAGTATCTGGAGCAATCAGCCCCAGCATTTT
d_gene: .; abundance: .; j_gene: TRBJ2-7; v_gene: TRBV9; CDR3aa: CASSVEQGYEQYF; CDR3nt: TGTGCCAGCAGCGTAGAACAAGGCTACGAGCAGTACTTC
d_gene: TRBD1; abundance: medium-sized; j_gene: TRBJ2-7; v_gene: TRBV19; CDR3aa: CASAQGASSYEQYF; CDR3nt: TGTGCCAGCGCACAGGGGGCTTCTTCCTACGAGCAGTACTTC
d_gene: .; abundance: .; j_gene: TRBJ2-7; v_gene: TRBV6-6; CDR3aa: CASSYSPVYEQYF; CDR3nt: TGTGCCAGCAGTTACTCACCGGTCTACGAGCAGTACTTC
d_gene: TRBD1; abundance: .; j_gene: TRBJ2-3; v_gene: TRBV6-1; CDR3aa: CASSDEGAHTDTQYF; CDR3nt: TGTGCCAGCAGTGACGAGGGGGCCCACACAGATACGCAGTATTTT
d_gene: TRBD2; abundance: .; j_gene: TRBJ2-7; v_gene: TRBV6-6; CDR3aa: CASSNPLAGEYEQYF; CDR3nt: TGTGCCAGCAGTAACCCCCTAGCGGGAGAGTACGAGCAGTACTTC
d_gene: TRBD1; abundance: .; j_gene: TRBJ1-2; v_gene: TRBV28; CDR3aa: CASSFQGADSYGYTF; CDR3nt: TGTGCCAGCAGTTTTCAGGGGGCGGACTCCTATGGCTACACCTTC
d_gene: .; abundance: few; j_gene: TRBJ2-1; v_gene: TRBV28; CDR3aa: CASNPFGRRSSYNEQFF; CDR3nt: TGTGCCAGCAACCCTTTCGGAAGGCGGAGCTCCTACAATGAGCAGTTCTTC
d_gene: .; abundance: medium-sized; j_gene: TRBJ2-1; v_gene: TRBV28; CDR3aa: CASTKEYNEQFF; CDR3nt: TGTGCCAGCACGAAGGAATACAATGAGCAGTTCTTC
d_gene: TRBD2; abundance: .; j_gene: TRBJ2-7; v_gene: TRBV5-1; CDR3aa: CASSTGTSGEQYF; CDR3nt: TGCGCCAGCAGCACCGGGACTAGCGGGGAGCAGTACTTC
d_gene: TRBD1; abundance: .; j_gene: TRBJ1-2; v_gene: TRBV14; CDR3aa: CASSLPGQRSYGYTF; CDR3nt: TGTGCCAGCAGCCTTCCGGGACAGAGATCATATGGCTACACCTTC